A single TCR beta chain is shown here with its context. This sample is drawn from a study of Ad26.COV2.S vaccination and SARS-CoV-2 variants. The CDR3 is made up of 16 amino acids. CDR1 and CDR2 (germline): SEHNR, FQNEAQ (reference sequence). The V end was cut by 1 base, the J end by 0 bases, with 12 bases between. Sample treatment: 15 to 20 received Ad26.COV2.S at low or high dose, single or two shots; about 5 received placebo; per-sample allocation not given. After the first vaccine or placebo injection, samples were drawn on day 63. TCRdb keeps only in-frame clones here, not all; method: immunoSEQ multiplex PCR. The table shows 350,000 to 450,000 clones, with approximately 85% occurring only once.

Material: peripheral blood, obtained in a trial of Ad26.COV2.S vaccine versus placebo. The TCR originated in a person aged 18-60 years who received the Ad26.COV2.S COVID-19 vaccine or a placebo. The chain has TRBV7-9 and TRBJ1-2; D is ambiguous. The CDR3 reads CASSLGVGQSNYGYTF. The CDR3 DNA reads as TGTGCCAGCAGCTTAGGAGTAGGTCAGTCTAACTATGGCTACACCTTC.